One and the same sample provided the 8 T cell receptor beta chains below, sequenced in a study of blood T cell repertoires in COVID-19 (dated by TCRdb to about 2020). Library method: the immunoSEQ multiplex PCR assay. TCRdb took over this immuneACCESS table, retaining in-frame rearrangements with V and J assigned. Such tables are incomplete; in checked studies, under half of the missing clones stem from an unresolved V gene, and the remainder is unexplained. The sample includes fewer than 200,000 clones, with around four fifths observed a single time. The ten largest account for roughly 7.7% of the sample. Input material: peripheral blood. The receptors shown here come from a man between 40 and 49 years old who had recovered from COVID-19.

A single count supports this clone. This chain joins TRBV5-8 and TRBJ1-5; D ambiguous. CDR1 SGHTS and CDR2 YDEGEE come from the germline V gene. There are 15 residues in the CDR3. V lost 2 bases to trimming and J lost 2 bases, with 11 bases between them. CDR3 bases: TGTGCCAGCAGCTTATGGAACAGCCGCAATCAGCCCCAGCATTTT. It specifies CASSLWNSRNQPQHF. Full variable domain (outside the CDR3, taken from reference TRBV5-8 and TRBJ1-5): EAGVTQSPTHLIKTRGQQATLRCSPISGHTSVYWYQQALGLGLQFLLWYDEGEERNRGNFPPRFSGRQFPNYSSELNVNALELEDSALYLCASSLWNSRNQPQHFGDGTRLSIL.

CDR3 nucleotides: TGTGCCAGCGGAGTCTACGAGCAGTACTTC. Its translation is CASGVYEQYF. The rearrangement joins TRBV25-1 to TRBJ2-7; D is unresolved. CDR3 length: 10 amino acids. The V end lost 8 bases, the J end lost 3 bases, and 5 bases lay between the germline ends. Per germline, CDR1 MGHDK and CDR2 SYGVNS.

CDR3 protein: CASSVTSQGDLQYF. DNA of the CDR3: TGTGCCAGCAGCGTTACCTCCCAGGGTGACTTGCAGTATTTT. The chain has TRBV6-2 or TRBV6-3 and TRBJ2-3; TRBD1 might be the D (5 bases). With 6 bases removed from V and 11 bases from J, the gap between germline ends came to 21 bases. Germline CDR1 reads MNHEY; CDR2 reads SVGEGT. The CDR3 is 14 amino acids.

The V and J genes are TRBV3-1 (or the pseudogene TRBV3-2) and TRBJ2-1, with 8 bases matching TRBD1. CDR3 length: 15 amino acids. CDR1 and CDR2 (germline): LGHDT, YNNKEL (reference sequence). Trimming cost V 4 bases and J 10 bases; bases outside gene matches: 12. Here the CDR3 DNA reads TGTGCCAGCAGCCTAGGGCAGGGGGCTGTAAAGGAGCAGTTCTTC. It codes for CASSLGQGAVKEQFF.

V is TRBV6-5 and J is TRBJ2-7, with 11 bases fitting TRBD1. After removal of 7 bases from V and 4 bases from J, the junction contained 9 bases not matched to a gene. CDR3 size: 15 residues. Germline loops: CDR1 MNHEY, CDR2 SVGAGI. The CDR3 nucleotides read TGTGCCAGCAATGCTCCGGGACAGGGGGTTTACGAGCAGTACTTC. This gives the protein CASNAPGQGVYEQYF.

The chain links TRBV27 to TRBJ1-1; D uncertain. V was clipped by 1 base and J by 1 base, with 4 bases between them. This CDR3 comprises 13 residues. Germline CDR1 MNHEY, CDR2 SMNVEV (reference sequence). In DNA form, the CDR3 reads TGTGCCAGCAGTTTATTTCAGAACACTGAAGCTTTCTTT. Its protein is CASSLFQNTEAFF.

V is TRBV6-5 and J is TRBJ2-1, with no clear D. The germline gives CDR1 MNHEY, CDR2 SVGAGI. This CDR3 is built from 13 residues. V lost 0 bases to trimming and J lost 5 bases, with 5 bases between them. The CDR3 sequence: CASSYSTDNEQFF. The CDR3 DNA sequence: TGTGCCAGCAGTTACTCTACAGACAATGAGCAGTTCTTC.

This chain uses TRBV28 with TRBJ2-3, with no clear D. The length of the CDR3 is 11 residues. Germline loops: CDR1 MDHEN, CDR2 SYDVKM. The ends were cut back, 8 bases at V and 9 bases at J, with 12 bases in the middle. The CDR3 loop is CASQARYTQYF. The DNA for the CDR3 is TGTGCCAGCCAGGCCAGATACACGCAGTATTTT.